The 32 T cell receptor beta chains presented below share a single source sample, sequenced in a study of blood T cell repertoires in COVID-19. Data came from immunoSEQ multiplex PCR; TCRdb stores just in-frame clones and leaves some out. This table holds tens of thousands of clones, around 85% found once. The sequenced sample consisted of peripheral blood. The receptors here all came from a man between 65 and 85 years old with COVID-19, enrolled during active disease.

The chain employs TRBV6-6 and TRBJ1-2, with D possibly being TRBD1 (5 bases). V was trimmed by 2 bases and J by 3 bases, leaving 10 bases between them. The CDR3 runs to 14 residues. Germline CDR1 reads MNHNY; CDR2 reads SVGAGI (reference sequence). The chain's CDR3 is CASSYTGRDYGYTF. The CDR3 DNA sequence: TGTGCCAGCAGTTACACGGGCAGGGACTATGGCTACACCTTC.

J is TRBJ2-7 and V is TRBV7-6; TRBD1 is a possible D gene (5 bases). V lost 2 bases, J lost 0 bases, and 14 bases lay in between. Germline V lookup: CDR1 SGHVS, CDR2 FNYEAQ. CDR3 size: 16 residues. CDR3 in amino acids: CASSLRGRRSSYEQYF. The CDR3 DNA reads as TGTGCCAGCAGCTTAAGGGGTCGACGGAGCTCCTACGAGCAGTACTTC.

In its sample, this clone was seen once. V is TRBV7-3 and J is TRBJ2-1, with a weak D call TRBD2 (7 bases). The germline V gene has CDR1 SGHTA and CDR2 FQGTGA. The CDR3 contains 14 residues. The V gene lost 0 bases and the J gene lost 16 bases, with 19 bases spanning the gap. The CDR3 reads CASSLTGGGNKLFF. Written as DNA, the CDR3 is TGTGCCAGCAGCTTAACTGGCGGGGGCAACAAGCTTTTCTTC.

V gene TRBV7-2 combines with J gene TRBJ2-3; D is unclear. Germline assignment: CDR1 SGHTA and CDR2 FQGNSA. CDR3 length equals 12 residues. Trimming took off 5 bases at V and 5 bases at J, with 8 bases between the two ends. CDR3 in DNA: TGTGCCAGCAGCCTCCTCTTAGATACGCAGTATTTT. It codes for CASSLLLDTQYF. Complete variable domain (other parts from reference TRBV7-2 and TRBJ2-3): GAGVSQSPSNKVTEKGKDVELRCDPISGHTALYWYRQSLGQGLEFLIYFQGNSAPDKSGLPSDRFSAERTGGSVSTLTIQRTQQEDSAVYLCASSLLLDTQYFGPGTRLTVL.

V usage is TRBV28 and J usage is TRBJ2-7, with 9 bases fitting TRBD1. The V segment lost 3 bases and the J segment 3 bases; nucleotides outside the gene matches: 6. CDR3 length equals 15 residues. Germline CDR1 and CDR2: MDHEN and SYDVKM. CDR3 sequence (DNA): TGTGCCAGCAGTTTTGGTGGGACAGGGAGCTACGAGCAGTACTTC. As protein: CASSFGGTGSYEQYF. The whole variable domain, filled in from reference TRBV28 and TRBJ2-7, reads DVKVTQSSRYLVKRTGEKVFLECVQDMDHENMFWYRQDPGLGLRLIYFSYDVKMKEKGDIPEGYSVSREKKERFSLILESASTNQTSMYLCASSFGGTGSYEQYFGPGTRLTVT.

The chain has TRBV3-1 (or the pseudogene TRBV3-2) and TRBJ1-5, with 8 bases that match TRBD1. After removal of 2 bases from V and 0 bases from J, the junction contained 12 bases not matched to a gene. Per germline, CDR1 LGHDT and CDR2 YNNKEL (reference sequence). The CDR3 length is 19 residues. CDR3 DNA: TGTGCCAGCAGCCAATTAAGAACAGGGGGGGTCTATAGCAATCAGCCCCAGCATTTT. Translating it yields CASSQLRTGGVYSNQPQHF.

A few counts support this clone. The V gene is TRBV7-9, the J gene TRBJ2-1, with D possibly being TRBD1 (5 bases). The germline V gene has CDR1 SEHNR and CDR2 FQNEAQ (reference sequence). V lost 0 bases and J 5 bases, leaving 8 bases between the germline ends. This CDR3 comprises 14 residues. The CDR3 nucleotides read TGTGCCAGCAGCTTAGCTCAGGGTAACAATGAGCAGTTCTTC. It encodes CASSLAQGNNEQFF.

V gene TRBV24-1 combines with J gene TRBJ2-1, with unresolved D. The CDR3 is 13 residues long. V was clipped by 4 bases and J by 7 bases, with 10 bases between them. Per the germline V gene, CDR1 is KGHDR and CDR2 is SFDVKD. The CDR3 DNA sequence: TGTGCCACCAGTGACCCTTGGCAAAATGAGCAGTTCTTC. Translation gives CATSDPWQNEQFF.

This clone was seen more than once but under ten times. The DNA of the CDR3 is TGTGCCAGCACCCAGGGGCTCGGCGCTTCACCCCTCCACTTT. Its translation is CASTQGLGASPLHF. The chain employs TRBV7-2 and TRBJ1-6; D is perhaps TRBD1 (6 bases). This CDR3 is built from 14 residues. Germline CDR1 reads SGHTA; CDR2 reads FQGNSA. V was pared by 7 bases and J by 9 bases, with 16 bases between. Full variable domain (remainder filled in from reference TRBV7-2 and TRBJ1-6): GAGVSQSPSNKVTEKGKDVELRCDPISGHTALYWYRQSLGQGLEFLIYFQGNSAPDKSGLPSDRFSAERTGGSVSTLTIQRTQQEDSAVYLCASTQGLGASPLHFGNGTRLTVT.

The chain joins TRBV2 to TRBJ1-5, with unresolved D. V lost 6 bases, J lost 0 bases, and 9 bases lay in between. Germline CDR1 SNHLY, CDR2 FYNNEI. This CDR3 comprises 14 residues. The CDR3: CASSETNSNQPQHF. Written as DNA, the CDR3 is TGTGCCAGCAGCGAGACAAATAGCAATCAGCCCCAGCATTTT.

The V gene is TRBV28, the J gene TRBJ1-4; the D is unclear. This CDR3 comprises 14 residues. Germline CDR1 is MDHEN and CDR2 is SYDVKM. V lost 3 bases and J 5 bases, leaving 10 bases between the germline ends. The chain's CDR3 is CASSFPRMNEKLFF. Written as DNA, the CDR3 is TGTGCCAGCAGTTTCCCGCGGATGAATGAAAAACTGTTTTTT.

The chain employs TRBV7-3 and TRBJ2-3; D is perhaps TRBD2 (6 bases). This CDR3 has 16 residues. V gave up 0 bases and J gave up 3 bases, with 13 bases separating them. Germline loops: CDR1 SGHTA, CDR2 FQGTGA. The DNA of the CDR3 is TGTGCCAGCAGCTTAACGGACGGGAGAAGTACAGATACGCAGTATTTT. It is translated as CASSLTDGRSTDTQYF.

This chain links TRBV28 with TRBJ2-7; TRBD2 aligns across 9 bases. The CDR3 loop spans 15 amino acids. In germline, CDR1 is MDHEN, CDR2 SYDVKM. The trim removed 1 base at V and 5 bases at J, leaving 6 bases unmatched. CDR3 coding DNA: TGTGCCAGCAGTTTATCGGGACTAGCATCCGACGAGCAGTACTTC. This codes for CASSLSGLASDEQYF.

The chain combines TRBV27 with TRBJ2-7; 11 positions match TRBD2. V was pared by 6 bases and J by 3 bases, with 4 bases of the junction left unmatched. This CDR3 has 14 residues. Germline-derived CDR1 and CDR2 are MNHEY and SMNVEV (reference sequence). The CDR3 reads CASSRLAGHYEQYF. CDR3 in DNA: TGTGCCAGCAGCCGACTAGCGGGGCACTACGAGCAGTACTTC.

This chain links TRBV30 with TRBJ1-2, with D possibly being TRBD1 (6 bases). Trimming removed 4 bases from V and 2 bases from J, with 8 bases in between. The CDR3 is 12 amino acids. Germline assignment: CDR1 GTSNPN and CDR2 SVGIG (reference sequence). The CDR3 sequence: CAWNRDNYGYTF. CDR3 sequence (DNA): TGTGCCTGGAACAGGGACAACTATGGCTACACCTTC.

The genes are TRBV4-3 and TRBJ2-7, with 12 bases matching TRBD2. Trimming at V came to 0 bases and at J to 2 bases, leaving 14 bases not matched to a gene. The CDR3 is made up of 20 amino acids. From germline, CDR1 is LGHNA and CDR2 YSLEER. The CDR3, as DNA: TGCGCCAGCAGCCAAGAAGTGGACCTGGGGACTAGCGGGCCCACCTACGAGCAGTACTTC. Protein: CASSQEVDLGTSGPTYEQYF.

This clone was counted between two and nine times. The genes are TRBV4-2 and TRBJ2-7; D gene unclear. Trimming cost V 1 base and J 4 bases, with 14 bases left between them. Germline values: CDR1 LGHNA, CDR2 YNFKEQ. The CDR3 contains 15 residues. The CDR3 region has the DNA TGTGCCAGCAGCCAAGTGTGGCAGACATCTTACGAGCAGTACTTC. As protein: CASSQVWQTSYEQYF.

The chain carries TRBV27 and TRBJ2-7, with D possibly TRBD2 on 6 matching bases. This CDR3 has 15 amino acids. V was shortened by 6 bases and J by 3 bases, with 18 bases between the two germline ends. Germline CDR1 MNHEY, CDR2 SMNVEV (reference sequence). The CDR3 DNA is TGTGCCAGCAGCCTCCAGCTGCGGGGCCTCTACGAGCAGTACTTC. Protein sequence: CASSLQLRGLYEQYF.

This CDR3 reads CASSSITTSGRATGELFF. CDR3 sequence (DNA): TGTGCCAGCAGTTCCATTACTACTAGCGGGAGGGCTACCGGGGAGCTGTTTTTT. This sequence joins TRBV27 and TRBJ2-2, with TRBD2 matching 13 bases. CDR3 length equals 18 residues. V shed 4 bases, J shed 5 bases, and the junction held 10 bases outside the gene matches. CDR1 and CDR2 from the germline V gene are MNHEY and SMNVEV (reference sequence).

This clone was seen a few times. The CDR3 DNA reads as TGTGCCAGCAGCCCAAGTCCTGAGGGTCACGAGCAGTACTTC. It is translated as CASSPSPEGHEQYF. This sequence joins TRBV14 and TRBJ2-7, with D possibly being TRBD2 (5 bases). The length of the CDR3 is 14 residues. Germline assignment: CDR1 SGHDN and CDR2 FVKESK. V lost 4 bases and J lost 5, with 15 bases in between. The full variable domain, its missing parts supplied by reference TRBV14 and TRBJ2-7, is EAGVTQFPSHSVIEKGQTVTLRCDPISGHDNLYWYRRVMGKEIKFLLHFVKESKQDESGMPNNRFLAERTGGTYSTLKVQPAELEDSGVYFCASSPSPEGHEQYFGPGTRLTVT.

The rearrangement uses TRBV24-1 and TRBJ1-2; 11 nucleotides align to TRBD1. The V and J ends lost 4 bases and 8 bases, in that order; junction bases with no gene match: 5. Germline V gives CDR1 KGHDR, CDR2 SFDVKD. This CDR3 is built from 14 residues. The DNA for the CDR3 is TGTGCCACCAGTGAAGGACAGGGGGCGGTAGGCTACACCTTC. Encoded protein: CATSEGQGAVGYTF.

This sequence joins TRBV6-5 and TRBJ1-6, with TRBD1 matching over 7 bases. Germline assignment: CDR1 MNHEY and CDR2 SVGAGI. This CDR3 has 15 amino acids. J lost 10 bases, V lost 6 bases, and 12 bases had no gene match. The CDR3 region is CASSRSNDRVSPLHF. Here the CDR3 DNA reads TGTGCCAGCAGCAGATCGAACGACAGGGTCTCACCCCTCCACTTT.

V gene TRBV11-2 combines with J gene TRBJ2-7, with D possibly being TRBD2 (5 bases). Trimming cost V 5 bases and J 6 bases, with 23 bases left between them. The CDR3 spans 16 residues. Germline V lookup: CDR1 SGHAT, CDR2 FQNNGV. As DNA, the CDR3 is TGTGCCAGCAGCCCTATGTGGCGGTCTAGCACTCCCGAGCAGTACTTC. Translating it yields CASSPMWRSSTPEQYF.

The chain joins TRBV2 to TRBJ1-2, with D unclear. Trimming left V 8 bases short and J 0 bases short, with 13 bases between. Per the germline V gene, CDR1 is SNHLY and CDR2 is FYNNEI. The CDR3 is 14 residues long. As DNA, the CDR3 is TGTGCCAGCTTATCCGAGATAGCTAACTATGGCTACACCTTC. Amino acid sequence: CASLSEIANYGYTF. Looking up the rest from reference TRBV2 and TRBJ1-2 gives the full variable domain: EPEVTQTPSHQVTQMGQEVILRCVPISNHLYFYWYRQILGQKVEFLVSFYNNEISEKSEIFDDQFSVERPDGSNFTLKIRSTKLEDSAMYFCASLSEIANYGYTFGSGTRLTVV.

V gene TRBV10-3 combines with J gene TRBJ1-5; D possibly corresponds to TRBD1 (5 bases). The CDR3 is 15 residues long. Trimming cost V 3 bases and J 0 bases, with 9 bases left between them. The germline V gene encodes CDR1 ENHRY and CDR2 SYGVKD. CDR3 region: CAISEVDSSNQPQHF. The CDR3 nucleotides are TGTGCCATCAGTGAAGTAGACAGTAGCAATCAGCCCCAGCATTTT.

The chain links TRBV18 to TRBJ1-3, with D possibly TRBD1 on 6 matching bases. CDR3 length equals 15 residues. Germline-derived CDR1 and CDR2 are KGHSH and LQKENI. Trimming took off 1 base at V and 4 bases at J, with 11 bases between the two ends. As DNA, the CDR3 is TGTGCCAGCTCACCACAGGCAGGGGAAGGAAACACCATATATTTT. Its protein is CASSPQAGEGNTIYF.

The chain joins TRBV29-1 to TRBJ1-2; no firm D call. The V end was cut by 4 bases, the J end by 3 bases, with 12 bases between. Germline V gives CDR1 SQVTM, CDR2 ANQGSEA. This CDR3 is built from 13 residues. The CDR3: CSVAVSQDYGYTF. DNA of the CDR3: TGCAGCGTTGCAGTTTCTCAGGACTATGGCTACACCTTC.

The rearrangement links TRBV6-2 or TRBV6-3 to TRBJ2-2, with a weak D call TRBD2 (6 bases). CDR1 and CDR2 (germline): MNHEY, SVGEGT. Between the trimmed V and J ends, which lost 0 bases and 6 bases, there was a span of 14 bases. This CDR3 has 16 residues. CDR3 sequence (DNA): TGTGCCAGCAGTTACTCATCCGGGAGTATAGCCGGGGAGCTGTTTTTT. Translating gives CASSYSSGSIAGELFF.

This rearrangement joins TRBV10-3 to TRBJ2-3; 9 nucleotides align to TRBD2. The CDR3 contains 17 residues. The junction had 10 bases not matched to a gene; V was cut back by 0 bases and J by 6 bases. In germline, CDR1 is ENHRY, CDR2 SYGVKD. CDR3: CAISESKGAGGPDTQYF. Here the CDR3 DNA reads TGTGCCATCAGTGAGTCGAAGGGCGCGGGAGGGCCGGATACGCAGTATTTT.

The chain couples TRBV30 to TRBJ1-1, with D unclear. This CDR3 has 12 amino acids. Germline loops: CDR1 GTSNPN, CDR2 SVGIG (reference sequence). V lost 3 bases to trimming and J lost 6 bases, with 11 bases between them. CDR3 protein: CAWSAGVSEAFF. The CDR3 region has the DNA TGTGCCTGGAGCGCCGGAGTATCTGAAGCTTTCTTT.

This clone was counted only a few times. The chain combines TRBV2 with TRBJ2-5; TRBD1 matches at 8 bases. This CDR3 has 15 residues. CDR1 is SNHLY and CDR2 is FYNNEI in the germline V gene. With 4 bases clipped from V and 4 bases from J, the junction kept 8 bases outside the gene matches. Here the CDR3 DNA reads TGTGCCAGCAGTGGACAGGGGCTGGAGGGAGAGACCCAGTACTTC. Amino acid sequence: CASSGQGLEGETQYF.

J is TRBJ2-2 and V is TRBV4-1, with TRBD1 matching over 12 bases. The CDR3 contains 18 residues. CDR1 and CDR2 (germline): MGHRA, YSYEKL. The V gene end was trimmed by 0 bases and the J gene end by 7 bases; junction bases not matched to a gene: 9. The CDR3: CASSQDLGTGGLGGELFF. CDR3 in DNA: TGCGCCAGCAGCCAAGATCTAGGGACAGGGGGCTTGGGCGGGGAGCTGTTTTTT.